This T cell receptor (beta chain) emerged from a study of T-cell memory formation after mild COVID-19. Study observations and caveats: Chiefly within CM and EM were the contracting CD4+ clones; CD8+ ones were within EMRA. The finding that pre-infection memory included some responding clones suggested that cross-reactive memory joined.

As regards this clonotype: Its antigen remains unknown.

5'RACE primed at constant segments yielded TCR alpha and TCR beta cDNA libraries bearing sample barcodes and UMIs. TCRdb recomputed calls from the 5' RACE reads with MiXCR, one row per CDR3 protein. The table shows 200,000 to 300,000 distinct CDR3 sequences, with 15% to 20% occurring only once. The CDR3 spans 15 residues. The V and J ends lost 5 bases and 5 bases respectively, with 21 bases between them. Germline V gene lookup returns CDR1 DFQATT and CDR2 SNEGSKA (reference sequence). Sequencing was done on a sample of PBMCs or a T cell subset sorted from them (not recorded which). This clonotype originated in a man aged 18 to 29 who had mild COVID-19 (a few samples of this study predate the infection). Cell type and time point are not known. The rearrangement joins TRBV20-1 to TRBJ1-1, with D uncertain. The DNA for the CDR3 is TGCAGTGCTTTCGTTACGGAAAGTTGGTTGACTGAAGCTTTCTTT. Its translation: CSAFVTESWLTEAFF.